This T cell receptor beta chain comes out of a study of T cells in Graves' hyperthyroidism and ophthalmopathy. Uncontrolled infection, other autoimmune disease, pregnancy or lactation excluded patients. RNA transcripts provided the source from which TCR beta CDR3 regions were amplified. With the HTBI primer set, the TCR CDR3 went through a first round of RT-PCR. TCRdb re-analysed the multiplex PCR reads in MiXCR, keeping a single row per CDR3 protein. Of over 650,000 distinct CDR3 sequences in the sample, roughly 45% were seen once. Germline values: CDR1 MDHEN, CDR2 SYDVKM. The CDR3 has 14 amino acids. V lost 8 bases, J lost 5 bases, and 10 bases stayed unmatched.

The source of this sequence is an adult man with Graves' disease, either hyperthyroidism or ophthalmopathy (not recorded which). The sample comprised peripheral blood or thyroid tissue (not recorded which). The rearrangement uses TRBV28 and TRBJ1-2; 8 bases align to TRBD1. The CDR3 DNA follows: TGTGCCAGCGTTGAAGGGGACAGGAGATATGGCTACACCTTC. It specifies CASVEGDRRYGYTF.